This T cell receptor beta chain was sequenced for a study of spatial heterogeneity in lung cancer. Regarding time point: blood at routine non-recurrence follow-up after resection. Unsorted whole RNA from tumor, nontumor lung or frozen PBMC underwent sequencing. The germline V gene has CDR1 MDHEN and CDR2 SYDVKM. This CDR3 is built from 16 residues. With V trimmed by 6 bases and J by 1 base, 9 bases remained unmatched. One entry per CDR3 protein, called by TCRdb with MiXCR from the 5' RACE reads. The sample shows about 20,000 distinct CDR3 sequences, over 9% of them seen only once. This clonotype originated in a male donor with early-stage non-small cell lung cancer. This chain uses TRBV28 with TRBJ2-5; TRBD2 agrees at 9 bases. Sequencing used PBMCs, obtained at follow-up. CDR3 DNA sequence: TGTGCCAGCAGCCCCCTTAGCGGGAGTCGCCAAGAGACCCAGTACTTC. The encoded protein is CASSPLSGSRQETQYF.